A selection of T cell receptor beta chains follows, all from one sample in a study of CD4 T cells in relation to SARS-CoV-2 and coronaviruses. These receptors have no known antigen. Generated by immunoSEQ multiplex PCR, the TCRdb table keeps only in-frame clones and is missing some. This sample has about 17,000 clones, with 60% to 75% found just once. The sample consisted of CD4+ T cells from PBMCs, cultured in vitro. These receptors were collected from a human donor in good health. Both conserved end residues are part of each CDR3. A D gene is named only where the DNA matches it firmly. Expanded clones get a size class; other rows say once, few or many, or leave the size out.

d_gene	v_gene	j_gene	abundance	CDR3aa	CDR3nt
-	TRBV10-3	TRBJ1-3	-	CAIGPGVQGNTIYF	TGTGCCATCGGGCCGGGGGTACAGGGCAACACCATATATTTT
-	TRBV5-1	TRBJ2-5	-	CASSLAAGEAETQYF	TGCGCCAGCAGCTTGGCCGCAGGGGAAGCGGAGACCCAGTACTTC
-	TRBV30	TRBJ1-1	-	CAWSEQGTEAFF	TGTGCCTGGAGTGAGCAGGGCACTGAAGCTTTCTTT
-	TRBV3-1/TRBV3-2	TRBJ2-2	-	CASSQSMGTGELFF	TGTGCCAGCAGCCAAAGCATGGGCACCGGGGAGCTGTTTTTT
-	TRBV12-3/TRBV12-4	TRBJ2-5	-	CASSLASGETQYF	TGTGCCAGCAGTTTGGCGTCCGGAGAGACCCAGTACTTC
-	TRBV10-3	TRBJ1-4	-	CAIRDGATNEKLFF	TGTGCCATCAGAGACGGCGCAACTAATGAAAAACTGTTTTTT
-	TRBV3-1/TRBV3-2	TRBJ2-5	-	CASSPHSGRETQYF	TGTGCCAGCAGCCCTCATAGCGGTAGGGAGACCCAGTACTTC
TRBD1	TRBV5-1	TRBJ2-2	-	CASKEQGRTGELFF	TGCGCCAGCAAAGAACAGGGGCGGACCGGGGAGCTGTTTTTT
TRBD1	TRBV19	TRBJ1-6	-	CASSRTGDDSPLHF	TGTGCCAGTAGTCGGACAGGGGACGATTCACCCCTCCACTTT
-	TRBV25-1	TRBJ2-3	-	CASKTKGVDTQYF	TGTGCCAGCAAGACCAAGGGGGTAGATACGCAGTATTTT
TRBD1	TRBV7-8	TRBJ2-1	-	CASSLGGQYNEQFF	TGTGCCAGCAGCTTAGGGGGACAGTACAATGAGCAGTTCTTC
TRBD1	TRBV5-4	TRBJ2-1	-	CASSPNPGQGGEQFF	TGTGCCAGCAGCCCGAACCCAGGACAGGGAGGCGAGCAGTTCTTC
-	TRBV7-9	TRBJ2-3	few	CASLGRGGVTDTQYF	TGTGCCAGCCTGGGAAGAGGGGGGGTCACAGATACGCAGTATTTT
TRBD2	TRBV29-1	TRBJ2-7	-	CSVGGTSGEYEQYF	TGCAGCGTCGGCGGGACTAGCGGAGAGTACGAGCAGTACTTC
TRBD1	TRBV12-3/TRBV12-4	TRBJ1-3	-	CASRPTGGNTIYF	TGTGCCAGCAGGCCGACAGGGGGAAACACCATATATTTT
-	TRBV2	TRBJ1-2	few	CASSEGTAYGYTF	TGTGCCAGCAGTGAAGGGACAGCCTATGGCTACACCTTC
-	TRBV30	TRBJ1-5	-	CAWSAGLVSNQPQHF	TGTGCCTGGAGTGCGGGGCTCGTTAGCAATCAGCCCCAGCATTTT
-	TRBV21-1	TRBJ2-7	-	CASSHNTSGSYEQYF	TGTGCCAGCAGCCATAATACTAGCGGGAGCTACGAGCAGTACTTC
-	TRBV5-4	TRBJ2-1	-	CASSLEGSLSYNEQFF	TGTGCCAGCAGCTTAGAAGGCTCCCTCTCCTACAATGAGCAGTTCTTC
-	TRBV28	TRBJ1-6	once	CASSFSSPLHF	TGTGCCAGCAGTTTTAGTTCACCCCTCCACTTT
-	TRBV18	TRBJ1-6	-	CASSPVEGGLNSPLHF	TGTGCCAGCTCACCAGTCGAAGGGGGGCTGAATTCACCCCTCCACTTT
-	TRBV6-4	TRBJ2-6	few	CASSDDNSGANVLTF	TGTGCCAGCAGTGACGACAACTCTGGGGCCAACGTCCTGACTTTC
TRBD1	TRBV5-6	TRBJ1-6	-	CASSLTRDSSLSPLHF	TGTGCCAGCAGCTTAACCCGGGACAGCTCTCTCTCACCCCTCCACTTT
-	TRBV28	TRBJ2-7	-	CASSLNEQYF	TGTGCCAGCAGTTTGAACGAGCAGTACTTC